These 16 T cell receptor beta chains were sequenced from one sample in a study of shared clonotypes between healthy human individuals. The assay was immunoSEQ multiplex PCR, and TCRdb's table has in-frame clones only and misses some. The data hold 470,000 or so clones, with over 70% observed a single time. Input material: PBMCs. The origin of the receptors is a woman in her thirties or forties in good health. Some clones in this sample may be carry-over from other donors' samples.

This clone has a count of ten or more. The gene calls are TRBV4-1 and TRBJ2-1; D is undetermined. V lost 1 base and J lost 8, with 24 bases in between. Germline V CDR1 and CDR2: MGHRA, YSYEKL. The CDR3 is 18 amino acids. DNA of the CDR3: TGCGCCAGCAGCCAAGGGGGTCTGGTGGCCTTCACCGTCCATGAGCAGTTCTTC. It encodes CASSQGGLVAFTVHEQFF.

This clone appeared once. V gene TRBV5-1 combines with J gene TRBJ2-5; possible D gene TRBD2, 5 bases. The V gene's germline CDR1 is SGHRS and CDR2 YFSETQ. The CDR3 totals 14 residues. V lost 4 bases to trimming and J lost 5 bases, with 15 bases between them. CDR3 nucleotide sequence: TGCGCCAGCAGCCGCGGGCTGTCTAGGGAGACCCAGTACTTC. This sequence encodes CASSRGLSRETQYF.

The chain carries TRBV7-9 and TRBJ2-1; the match to TRBD2 covers 10 bases. In germline, CDR1 is SEHNR, CDR2 FQNEAQ (reference sequence). V dropped 5 bases and J dropped 3; count of bases not matched to a gene: 4. This CDR3 has 15 amino acids. DNA for the CDR3: TGTGCCAGCAGCATCGGACTAGCGGTCTACAATGAGCAGTTCTTC. Protein sequence: CASSIGLAVYNEQFF. Based on the CDR3 plus reference TRBV7-9 and TRBJ2-1, the full variable domain is DTGVSQNPRHKITKRGQNVTFRCDPISEHNRLYWYRQTLGQGPEFLTYFQNEAQLEKSRLLSDRFSAERPKGSFSTLEIQRTEQGDSAMYLCASSIGLAVYNEQFFGPGTRLTVL.

V is TRBV7-9 and J is TRBJ1-3, with D maybe TRBD1 (5 bases). The ends were cut back, 5 bases at V and 2 bases at J, with 22 bases in the middle. This CDR3 contains 18 residues. CDR1 is SEHNR and CDR2 is FQNEAQ in the germline V gene (reference sequence). The CDR3 DNA sequence: TGTGCCAGCAGCATCTGGGGCGGGGCAGGCGCGCCTGGAAACACCATATATTTT. It yields the protein CASSIWGGAGAPGNTIYF.

The chain joins TRBV28 to TRBJ2-7, with 7 bases identical to TRBD1. V dropped 7 bases and J dropped 7; count of bases not matched to a gene: 16. Per the germline V gene, CDR1 is MDHEN and CDR2 is SYDVKM. CDR3 length: 15 amino acids. CDR3 in DNA: TGTGCCAGCAAACCCCCGGCAGGGGGTAGGGGGGAGCAGTACTTC. Protein sequence: CASKPPAGGRGEQYF.

Details on this clone: This probably arose from a read error, given a far larger clone one base away. V is TRBV10-3 and J is TRBJ1-2; no clear D. V was clipped by 2 bases and J by 0 bases, with 4 bases between them. Per germline, CDR1 ENHRY and CDR2 SYGVKD. The CDR3 runs to 13 residues. DNA for the CDR3: TGTGCCATCAGTGAGGGCCCTAACTATGGCTACACCTTC. Its translation is CAISEGPNYGYTF.

The chain has TRBV6-1 and TRBJ1-5, with a tentative D call TRBD1 (5 bases). CDR1 MNHNS and CDR2 SASEGT come from the germline V gene. V lost 10 bases and J lost 7, with 20 bases in between. CDR3 size: 14 residues. The CDR3 sequence is CATSLRGGRQPQHF. The CDR3, as DNA: TGTGCCACCTCCCTCCGGGGGGGACGGCAGCCCCAGCATTTT.

This clone was detected only a few times. V gene TRBV4-3 combines with J gene TRBJ1-4, with TRBD1 matching over 7 bases. J gave up 4 bases and V 1 base, and 6 bases lay outside the gene matches. Germline V CDR1 and CDR2: LGHNA, YSLEER. CDR3 length: 16 residues. CDR3 sequence reads: CASSQGQGKGNEKLFF. CDR3 nucleotide sequence: TGCGCCAGCAGCCAAGGACAGGGAAAGGGTAATGAAAAACTGTTTTTT.

Regarding this clone: A single base is all that separates this from a far larger clone, so a read error is likely. As DNA, the CDR3 is TGTGCCAGTCACACAGGGGGGATTCAGCCCCAGCATTTT. It translates to CASHTGGIQPQHF. The rearrangement links TRBV19 to TRBJ1-5; 8 bases map to TRBD1. The CDR3 spans 13 residues. V lost 8 bases, J lost 6 bases, and 6 bases stayed unmatched. CDR1 LNHDA and CDR2 SQIVND come from the germline V gene (reference sequence).

Points on this clone: Just one base apart from a much larger clone, this may be a read error. This sample also contains other DNA sequences that code for the same CDR3. The chain recombines TRBV30 with TRBJ1-1; D gene uncertain. This CDR3 region has 11 residues. Germline V CDR1 and CDR2: GTSNPN, SVGIG (reference sequence). The CDR3 DNA reads as TGTGCCTGGATTACTTACACTGAGGCTTTCTTT. Translation: CAWITYTEAFF.

As for this clone: Only one base separates this from a far larger clonotype, so it likely reflects a read error. The CDR3 loop is CASSRRGYEQYF. As DNA, the CDR3 is TGTGCCAGCAGTCGCCGGGGCTACGAGCAGTACTTC. The chain couples TRBV7-3 to TRBJ2-7, with D possibly being TRBD2 (5 bases). The germline gives CDR1 SGHTA, CDR2 FQGTGA. Deletions cut 6 bases from V and 3 bases from J, with 9 bases between. The CDR3 is 12 residues long.

The chain has TRBV7-2 and TRBJ2-7, with D perhaps TRBD1 (7 bases). Germline CDR1 is SGHTA and CDR2 is FQGNSA. V gave up 1 base and J gave up 2 bases, with 12 bases separating them. The CDR3 extends over 15 amino acids. Written as DNA, the CDR3 is TGTGCCAGCAGCTTAGTCGGAGGGGGCACCTACGAGCAGTACTTC. Translation gives CASSLVGGGTYEQYF.

V usage is TRBV6-5 and J usage is TRBJ2-7, with D uncertain. The ends were cut back, 1 base at V and 1 base at J, with 8 bases in the middle. Germline CDR1 MNHEY, CDR2 SVGAGI. The CDR3 runs to 14 residues. The CDR3 loop reads CASSYYGVSYEQYF. DNA of the CDR3: TGTGCCAGCAGTTACTATGGAGTTTCCTACGAGCAGTACTTC.

The V call is TRBV19, the J call TRBJ2-4; D may be TRBD1 (6 bases). V was pared by 5 bases and J by 7 bases, with 15 bases between. CDR1 and CDR2 (germline): LNHDA, SQIVND (reference sequence). The CDR3 is 14 amino acids. The CDR3 here is CASSLGHQGNIQYF. DNA of the CDR3: TGTGCCAGTAGTCTAGGACATCAGGGGAACATTCAGTACTTC.

This clone was detected only once. V is TRBV28 and J is TRBJ2-3; D not resolved. The germline V gene has CDR1 MDHEN and CDR2 SYDVKM. CDR3 length equals 10 residues. V was clipped by 4 bases and J by 11 bases, with 7 bases between them. The CDR3 bases are TGTGCCAGCAGTTCGATGGAGCAGTATTTT. This codes for CASSSMEQYF.

The chain combines TRBV5-4 with TRBJ2-6, with 7 bases fitting TRBD1. V was pared by 1 base and J by 0 bases, with 4 bases of the junction left unmatched. CDR1 is SGHNT and CDR2 is YYREEE in the germline V gene (reference sequence). This CDR3 contains 17 residues. The CDR3 region is CASSLNRGGSGANVLTF. CDR3 sequence (DNA): TGTGCCAGCAGCTTGAACAGGGGTGGCTCTGGGGCCAACGTCCTGACTTTC.